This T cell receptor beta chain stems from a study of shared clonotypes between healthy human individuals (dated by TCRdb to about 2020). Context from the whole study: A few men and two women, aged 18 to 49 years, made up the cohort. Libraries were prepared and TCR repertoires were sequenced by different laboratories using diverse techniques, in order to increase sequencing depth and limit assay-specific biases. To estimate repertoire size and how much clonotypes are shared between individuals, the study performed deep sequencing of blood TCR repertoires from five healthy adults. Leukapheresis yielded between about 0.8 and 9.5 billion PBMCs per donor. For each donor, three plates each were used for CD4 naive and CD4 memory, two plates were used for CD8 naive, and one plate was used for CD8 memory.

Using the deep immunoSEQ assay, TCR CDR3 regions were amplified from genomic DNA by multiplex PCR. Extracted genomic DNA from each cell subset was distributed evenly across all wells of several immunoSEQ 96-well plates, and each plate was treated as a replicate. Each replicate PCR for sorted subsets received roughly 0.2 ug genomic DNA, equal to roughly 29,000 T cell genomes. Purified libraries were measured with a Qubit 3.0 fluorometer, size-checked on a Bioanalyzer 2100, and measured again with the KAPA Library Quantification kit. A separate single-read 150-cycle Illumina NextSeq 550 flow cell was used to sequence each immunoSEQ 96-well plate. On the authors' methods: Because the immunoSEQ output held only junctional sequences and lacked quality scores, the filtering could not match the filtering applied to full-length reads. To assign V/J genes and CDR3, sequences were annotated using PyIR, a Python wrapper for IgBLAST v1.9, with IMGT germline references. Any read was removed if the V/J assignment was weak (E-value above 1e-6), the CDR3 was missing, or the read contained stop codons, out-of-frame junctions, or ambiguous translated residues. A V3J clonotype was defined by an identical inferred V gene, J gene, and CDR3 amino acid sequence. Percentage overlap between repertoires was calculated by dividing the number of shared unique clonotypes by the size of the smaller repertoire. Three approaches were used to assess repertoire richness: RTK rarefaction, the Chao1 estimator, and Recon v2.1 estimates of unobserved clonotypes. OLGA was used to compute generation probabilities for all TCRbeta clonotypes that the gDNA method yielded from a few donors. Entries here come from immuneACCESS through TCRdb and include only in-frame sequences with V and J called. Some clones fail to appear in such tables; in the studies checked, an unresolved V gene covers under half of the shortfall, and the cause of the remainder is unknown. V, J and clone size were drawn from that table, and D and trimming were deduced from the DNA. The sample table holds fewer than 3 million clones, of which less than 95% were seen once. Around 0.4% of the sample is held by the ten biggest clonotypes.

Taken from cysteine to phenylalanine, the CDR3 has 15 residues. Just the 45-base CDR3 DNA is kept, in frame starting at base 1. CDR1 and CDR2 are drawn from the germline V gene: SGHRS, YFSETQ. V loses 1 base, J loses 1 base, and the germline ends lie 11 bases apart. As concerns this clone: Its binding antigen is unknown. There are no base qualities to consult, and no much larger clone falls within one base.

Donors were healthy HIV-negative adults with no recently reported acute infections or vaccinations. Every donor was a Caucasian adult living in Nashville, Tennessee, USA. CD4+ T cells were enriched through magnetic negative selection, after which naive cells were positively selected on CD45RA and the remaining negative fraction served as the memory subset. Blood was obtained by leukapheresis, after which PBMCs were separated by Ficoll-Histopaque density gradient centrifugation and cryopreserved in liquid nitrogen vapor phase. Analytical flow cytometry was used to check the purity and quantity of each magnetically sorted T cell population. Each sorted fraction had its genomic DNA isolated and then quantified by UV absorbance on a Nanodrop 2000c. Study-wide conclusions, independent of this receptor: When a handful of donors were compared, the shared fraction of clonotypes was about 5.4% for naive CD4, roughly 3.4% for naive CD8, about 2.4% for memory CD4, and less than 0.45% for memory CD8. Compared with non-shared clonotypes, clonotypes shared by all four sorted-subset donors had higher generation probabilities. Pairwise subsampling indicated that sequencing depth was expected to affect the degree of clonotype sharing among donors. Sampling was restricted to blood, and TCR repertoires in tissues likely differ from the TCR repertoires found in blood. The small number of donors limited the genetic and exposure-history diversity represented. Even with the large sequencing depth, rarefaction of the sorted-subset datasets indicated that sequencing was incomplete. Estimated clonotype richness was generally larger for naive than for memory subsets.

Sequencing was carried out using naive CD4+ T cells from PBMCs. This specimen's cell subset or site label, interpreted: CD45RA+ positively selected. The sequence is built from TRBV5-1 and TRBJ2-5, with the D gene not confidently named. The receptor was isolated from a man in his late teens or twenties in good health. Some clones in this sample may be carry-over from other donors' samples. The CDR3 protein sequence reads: CASSLTSAAQETQYF. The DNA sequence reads TGCGCCAGCAGCTTGACCTCGGCAGCCCAAGAGACCCAGTACTTC.